Below are 2 T cell receptor beta chains sequenced from a single sample in a study of T cells after yellow fever vaccination. TCRdb reanalysed the 5' RACE reads using MiXCR and keeps one entry per CDR3 protein. The data contain 340,000 or so distinct CDR3 sequences, around 12% of them singletons. The sample here was CD4+ T cells sorted from PBMCs, taken 15 days after the yellow fever booster vaccination. These TCRs come from a man aged 18 to 29 who received the YFV17D yellow fever vaccine.

In this sample, this clonotype turned up a few times. The genes are TRBV6-2 or TRBV6-3 and TRBJ2-2, with 8 nucleotides matching TRBD1. V lost 5 bases to trimming and J lost 7 bases; unmatched junction nucleotides: 6. The CDR3 has 14 amino acids. Germline V CDR1 and CDR2: MNHEY, SVGEGT. This chain's CDR3 is CASSKGQGVGELFF. The CDR3 nucleotides are TGTGCCAGCAGTAAAGGACAGGGCGTCGGGGAGCTGTTTTTT.

This clonotype turned up a few times. V and J are TRBV12-3 or TRBV12-4 and TRBJ1-2; maybe TRBD1 (6 bases). Trimming shortened V by 6 bases and J by 8 bases, and 16 bases separated the two germline ends. CDR3 length equals 13 residues. The CDR3 DNA reads TGTGCCAGCAGCCTCGGGGGCAATTCCGGCTACACCTTC. Protein product: CASSLGGNSGYTF.